These 6 T cell receptor beta chains share one sample of origin, sequenced in a study of patients and donors after allogeneic stem cell transplantation. TCRdb processed the RT-PCR reads anew with MiXCR; each CDR3 protein has one entry. The sample records about 150,000 distinct CDR3 sequences, roughly two fifths being singletons. Sequencing input: blood, either unsorted or a sorted T cell fraction (not recorded which). The receptors originated from a human donor who was either an allogeneic HSCT recipient or a stem cell or donor lymphocyte infusion donor (not recorded which). It is not recorded whose cells these are; they may come from a transplant donor.

This clonotype was seen more than once but under ten times. The V call is TRBV5-1, the J call TRBJ1-6; D not resolved. The germline V gene has CDR1 SGHRS and CDR2 YFSETQ. The CDR3 has 14 amino acids. V lost 3 bases to trimming and J lost 7 bases, with 11 bases between them. In nucleotides, the CDR3 is TGCGCCAGCAGCTCAAACCTACCCAATTCACCCCTCCACTTT. This translates into CASSSNLPNSPLHF.

In this sample, this clonotype turned up many times. The rearrangement links TRBV6-5 to TRBJ1-5; TRBD1 matches 7 bases. Germline V CDR1 and CDR2: MNHEY, SVGAGI. Trimming cost V 6 bases and J 2 bases; bases outside gene matches: 10. The CDR3 totals 16 residues. The CDR3 DNA reads TGTGCCAGCAGCCGGATTACAGGGGAGGGCAATCAGCCCCAGCATTTT. Its protein product is CASSRITGEGNQPQHF.

This chain connects TRBV20-1 to TRBJ2-7; 9 bases are shared with TRBD1. The CDR3 runs to 15 residues. J was trimmed by 4 bases and V by 0 bases; bases with no gene match: 7. Germline CDR1 DFQATT, CDR2 SNEGSKA (reference sequence). CDR3 protein: CSARDQGQGIYEQYV. CDR3 bases: TGCAGTGCTAGAGATCAGGGACAGGGAATTTACGAGCAGTACGTC.

The CDR3 nucleotides are TGTGCCAGCATCTTCCAAGAGACCCAGTACTTC. It specifies CASIFQETQYF. V usage is TRBV6-2 or TRBV6-3 and J usage is TRBJ2-5; D not certain. The germline V and J ends were trimmed by 7 bases and 1 base, with 4 bases remaining between them. The CDR3 is 11 residues long. The germline gives CDR1 MNHEY, CDR2 SVGEGT.

The CDR3 is CASSLSPTGNEQFF. The CDR3 DNA sequence: TGTGCCAGCAGTCTATCCCCCACGGGGAATGAGCAGTTCTTC. V and J are TRBV28 and TRBJ2-1, with D perhaps TRBD2 (5 bases). CDR1 MDHEN and CDR2 SYDVKM come from the germline V gene. The CDR3 covers 14 residues. Trimming took 5 bases from V and 7 from J, leaving 15 bases between them.

V and J are TRBV14 and TRBJ1-6; D not certain. Germline assignment: CDR1 SGHDN and CDR2 FVKESK. The CDR3 spans 14 residues. The ends were cut back, 0 bases at V and 8 bases at J, with 8 bases in the middle. CDR3: CASSQDFGHSPLHF. The CDR3 DNA reads TGTGCCAGCAGCCAAGATTTCGGGCATTCACCCCTCCACTTT.